This record covers a single T cell receptor beta chain. This sample is drawn from a study of OX40 agonist ivuxolimab in advanced cancers. Whole-study context: Eligibility admitted prior anti-PD-1, anti-PD-L1 or anti-CTLA-4 therapy; roughly 39% had some.

CDR3 length equals 12 residues. V was pared by 2 bases and J by 6 bases, with 0 bases of the junction left unmatched. Germline CDR1 MNHEY, CDR2 SVGAGI. The protocol was immunoSEQ multiplex PCR, while the TCRdb copy is restricted to in-frame clones and leaves out a portion. The table shows 40,000 or so clones, with 92% occurring only once. This clonotype was sampled from an adult with an advanced solid tumor such as melanoma, head and neck, liver or kidney cancer. This specimen consisted of CD4+ or CD8+ T cells sorted from blood, obtained in a trial of the OX40 agonist ivuxolimab. The rearrangement joins TRBV6-5 to TRBJ1-2, with 7 positions matching TRBD1. DNA for the CDR3: TGTGCCAGCAGTTACCAGGGGGATGGCTACACCTTC. Translation gives CASSYQGDGYTF.